Listed below are T cell receptor beta chains from one sample, sequenced in a study of molecular identifiers for immune sequencing clone quantification. TCRdb processed the PCR reads anew with MiXCR; each CDR3 protein has one entry. This repertoire shows around 40,000 distinct CDR3 sequences, approximately 21% found once; its top ten account for under 1.4%. Sequencing was performed on naive CD8+ T cells from blood, with Jurkat cell RNA spiked in. These receptors originate from a human donor in good health. Some libraries in this study had Jurkat cell RNA spiked in. CDR3s include the opening cysteine and the closing phenylalanine or tryptophan. Each record gives: CDR3 length, V gene, clone size, J gene, D gene, CDR3 protein, CDR3 DNA. The D gene is left open where the match is weak. The size field is filled for only some rows; it gives once, few, many or a size class.

15	TRBV20-1	NA	TRBJ2-3	NA	CSALDRASSTDTQYF	TGCAGTGCTCTAGATCGAGCGTCTAGCACAGATACGCAGTATTTT
18	TRBV2	many	TRBJ2-7	NA	CASRKNLLRQPTSYEQYF	TGTGCCAGCAGAAAAAACCTCCTACGACAGCCTACCTCCTACGAGCAGTACTTC
14	TRBV1	many	TRBJ2-5	NA	CTSSQELGFGAQYF	TGCACCAGCAGCCAAGAGCTCGGGTTCGGGGCCCAGTACTTC
15	TRBV2	medium-sized	TRBJ2-3	NA	CASSEGGGRTDTQYF	TGTGCCAGCAGTGAAGGTGGCGGGCGCACAGATACGCAGTATTTT
17	TRBV5-4	few	TRBJ2-3	TRBD2	CASSLELAGARTDTQYF	TGTGCCAGCAGCTTGGAATTAGCGGGGGCCCGCACAGATACGCAGTATTTT
16	TRBV13	many	TRBJ2-3	TRBD2	CASSPGLAGAGDTQYF	TGTGCCAGCAGTCCAGGACTAGCGGGAGCTGGAGATACGCAGTATTTT
14	TRBV5-1	many	TRBJ2-7	TRBD2	CASSWTSGSYEQYF	TGCGCCAGCAGCTGGACTAGCGGGAGTTACGAGCAGTACTTC
13	TRBV20-1	many	TRBJ2-1	NA	CSATPMASNEQFF	TGCAGTGCTACCCCGATGGCGAGCAATGAGCAGTTCTTC
16	TRBV7-9	many	TRBJ1-4	NA	CASSLPGSATNEKLFF	TGTGCCAGCAGCCTCCCGGGGTCCGCAACTAATGAAAAACTGTTTTTT
14	TRBV27	many	TRBJ1-1	TRBD1	CASSLGQAGTEAFF	TGTGCCAGCAGTTTAGGACAGGCCGGCACTGAAGCTTTCTTT
14	TRBV9	many	TRBJ1-4	NA	CASSGTATNEKLFF	TGTGCCAGCAGCGGGACAGCAACTAATGAAAAACTGTTTTTT
15	TRBV28	NA	TRBJ2-5	TRBD2	CASSFLAGAGETQYF	TGTGCCAGCAGTTTCCTAGCGGGAGCCGGAGAGACCCAGTACTTC
12	TRBV6-5	many	TRBJ2-6	NA	CASIWGANVLTF	TGTGCCAGCATCTGGGGGGCCAACGTCCTGACTTTC
14	TRBV4-1	many	TRBJ2-7	NA	CASSQAGEWDEQYF	TGCGCCAGCAGCCAAGCAGGGGAGTGGGACGAGCAGTACTTC